This T cell receptor beta chain was found in a study of T cell changes during pregnancy in multiple sclerosis. Only one count was recorded for this clone. Libraries were prepared by immunoSEQ multiplex PCR; TCRdb keeps only in-frame clonotypes and omits some of them. The profile covers under 45,000 clones, with roughly 88% appearing a single time and approximately 4% taken by the ten largest. The V end was cut by 0 bases, the J end by 6 bases, with 6 bases between. Germline V gene lookup returns CDR1 SGHDT and CDR2 YYEEEE. This CDR3 is built from 12 residues. The genes are TRBV5-6 and TRBJ1-2; D is unresolved. The starting material was CD8+ T cells from peripheral blood mononuclear cells, obtained in the first trimester of pregnancy. This TCR came from a female donor with multiple sclerosis, enrolled in a pregnancy study. The CDR3 spells CASSLVPDGYTF. DNA of the CDR3: TGTGCCAGCAGCTTGGTCCCAGATGGCTACACCTTC. The full variable domain, its missing parts supplied by reference TRBV5-6 and TRBJ1-2, is DAGVTQSPTHLIKTRGQQVTLRCSPKSGHDTVSWYQQALGQGPQFIFQYYEEEERQRGNFPDRFSGHQFPNYSSELNVNALLLGDSALYLCASSLVPDGYTFGSGTRLTVV.